Below are 23 T cell receptor beta chains sequenced from a single sample in a study of CD8 T cells in Susac syndrome (dated by TCRdb to between 2018 and 2021). Library prep was done by the immunoSEQ multiplex PCR assay. RNA was extracted using the RNeasy kit, and about 0.45 to 1 ug of the RNA was reverse transcribed with random hexamers. The raw public data were reprocessed by TCRdb itself: fastp quality trimming at Q25, MiXCR clonotype calling, in-frame beta chains only. Rows are combined by CDR3 protein, so each entry shows the most common genes and DNA. The sample profile shows about 200,000 distinct CDR3 sequences; 90% to 95% of them were found once. About 0.096% of the sample rests with the top ten. The sequenced material came from CD4+ T cells from PBMCs. The receptors derive from a human donor with multiple sclerosis.

V is TRBV9 and J is TRBJ2-7; D not resolved. Germline-derived CDR1 and CDR2 are SGDLS and YYNGEE. V gave up 5 bases and J gave up 5 bases, with 11 bases separating them. This CDR3 contains 12 residues. The CDR3 is CASSGYRDEQYF. The CDR3 bases are TGTGCCAGCAGTGGCTACAGAGACGAGCAGTACTTC. Looking up the rest from reference TRBV9 and TRBJ2-7 gives the full variable domain: DSGVTQTPKHLITATGQRVTLRCSPRSGDLSVYWYQQSLDQGLQFLIQYYNGEERAKGNILERFSAQQFPDLHSELNLSSLELGDSALYFCASSGYRDEQYFGPGTRLTVT.

CDR3 sequence reads: CSVGQYEQYF. DNA for the CDR3: TGCAGCGTGGGACAGTACGAGCAGTACTTC. This chain links TRBV29-1 with TRBJ2-7; 7 bases match TRBD1. The CDR3 is 10 residues long. The ends lost 6 bases at V and 4 bases at J; junction bases unmatched: 0. The V gene's germline CDR1 is SQVTM and CDR2 ANQGSEA.

CDR3 residues: CASRPPGGAGNYLNTEAFF. CDR3 DNA sequence: TGTGCCAGTAGGCCCCCCGGAGGGGCAGGTAACTACCTAAACACTGAAGCTTTCTTT. The rearrangement links TRBV19 to TRBJ1-1; tentatively, D is TRBD1 (5 bases). V lost 6 bases, J lost 2 bases, and 28 bases lay in between. Germline loops: CDR1 LNHDA, CDR2 SQIVND (reference sequence). The CDR3 consists of 19 residues.

V usage is TRBV11-2 and J usage is TRBJ2-7, with 8 bases that match TRBD2. Unmatched junction bases numbered 5, after V lost 1 base and J lost 3 bases. Germline assignment: CDR1 SGHAT and CDR2 FQNNGV. The CDR3 totals 15 residues. The chain's CDR3 is CASSLASGRGYEQYF. The CDR3 DNA reads TGTGCCAGCAGCTTAGCAAGCGGGAGAGGCTACGAGCAGTACTTC.

The chain has TRBV6-6 and TRBJ2-5, with D unclear. Germline-derived CDR1 and CDR2 are MNHNY and SVGAGI (reference sequence). The CDR3 covers 13 residues. The V gene lost 8 bases and the J gene lost 5 bases, with 15 bases spanning the gap. The CDR3 sequence is CASARALGETQYF. For the CDR3, the DNA is TGTGCCAGCGCGCGAGCCTTAGGGGAGACCCAGTACTTC.

V usage is TRBV7-3 and J usage is TRBJ1-4; tentative D call: TRBD1 (6 bases). Trimming stripped 5 bases from V and 5 bases from J, with 9 bases between. The germline CDR1 and CDR2 sequences are SGHTA and FQGTGA. CDR3 length equals 13 residues. The CDR3 protein is CASSRTVNEKLFF. Written as DNA, the CDR3 is TGTGCCAGCAGCCGGACAGTAAATGAAAAACTGTTTTTT.

The rearrangement joins TRBV5-1 to TRBJ2-1; D ambiguous. The CDR3 totals 15 residues. Trimming pared 4 bases from V and 0 bases from J, leaving 11 bases between. Germline CDR1 and CDR2: SGHRS and YFSETQ. This chain's CDR3 is CASSANLPSYNEQFF. CDR3 coding DNA: TGCGCCAGCAGCGCCAACTTACCCTCCTACAATGAGCAGTTCTTC.

CDR3 amino acids: CASSQNDRVGSGAFF. The CDR3 DNA reads TGTGCCAGCAGTCAAAACGACAGGGTAGGTTCGGGGGCTTTCTTT. The gene calls are TRBV3-1 and TRBJ1-1; 7 bases match TRBD1. V was pared by 6 bases and J by 11 bases, with 18 bases of the junction left unmatched. Looked up from germline, CDR1 is LGHDT and CDR2 is YNNKEL (reference sequence). There are 15 residues in the CDR3.

CDR3 sequence: CAWSSYRTNTEAFF. CDR3 DNA sequence: TGTGCCTGGAGTAGCTACAGAACGAACACTGAAGCTTTCTTT. The chain employs TRBV30 and TRBJ1-1, with D hard to call. There are 14 residues in the CDR3. Germline CDR1 and CDR2: GTSNPN and SVGIG (reference sequence). V lost 2 bases to trimming and J lost 1 base, with 11 bases between them.

The chain joins TRBV3-1 to TRBJ2-2; TRBD2 matches at 7 bases. Losses at the gene ends were 4 bases for V and 7 bases for J; bases not matched to a gene: 3. The germline gives CDR1 LGHDT, CDR2 YNNKEL (reference sequence). The CDR3 has 13 residues. The CDR3 bases are TGTGCCAGCAGCCCAAAGCGGGGCGGGGAGCTGTTTTTT. Translation: CASSPKRGGELFF.

The rearrangement uses TRBV12-3 or TRBV12-4 and TRBJ2-1, with 10 bases aligning to TRBD2. Trimming took 5 bases from V and 9 from J; bases not matched to a gene: 7. This CDR3 comprises 14 residues. Written as DNA, the CDR3 is TGTGCCAGCAGTCGGTCTAGCGGGAGTAGTGAGCAGTTCTTC. As protein: CASSRSSGSSEQFF.

This rearrangement joins TRBV11-2 to TRBJ2-3; D call uncertain. Trimming took off 2 bases at V and 4 bases at J, with 7 bases between the two ends. CDR3 length equals 13 residues. CDR1 and CDR2 from the germline V gene are SGHAT and FQNNGV. CDR3 sequence: CASSLIEPDTQYF. DNA of the CDR3: TGTGCCAGCAGCTTAATTGAACCAGATACGCAGTATTTT. Full variable domain (remainder filled in from reference TRBV11-2 and TRBJ2-3): EAGVAQSPRYKIIEKRQSVAFWCNPISGHATLYWYQQILGQGPKLLIQFQNNGVVDDSQLPKDRFSAERLKGVDSTLKIQPAKLEDSAVYLCASSLIEPDTQYFGPGTRLTVL.

The genes are TRBV9 and TRBJ2-5; the D gene is possibly TRBD1 (6 bases). The CDR3 sequence is 16 residues long. The V and J ends lost 3 bases and 0 bases respectively, with 15 bases between them. CDR1 and CDR2 from the germline V gene are SGDLS and YYNGEE. The CDR3 DNA is TGTGCCAGCAGCGCCCTCGGACAGATGTACCAAGAGACCCAGTACTTC. Protein: CASSALGQMYQETQYF.

V gene TRBV15 combines with J gene TRBJ2-6; D ambiguous. This CDR3 has 18 amino acids. Germline V gene sequence: CDR1 LNHNV, CDR2 YYDKDF (reference sequence). Trimming took off 0 bases at V and 3 bases at J, with 15 bases between the two ends. DNA of the CDR3: TGTGCCACCAGCAGAGATAGGAACCTACGGCGTGGGGCCAACGTCCTGACTTTC. Its translation: CATSRDRNLRRGANVLTF.

The V and J genes are TRBV7-9 and TRBJ2-5; no firm D call. Trimming removed 5 bases at V and 5 bases at J, with 15 bases between. Germline lookup yields CDR1 SEHNR and CDR2 FQNEAQ (reference sequence). There are 14 residues in the CDR3. The CDR3 coding sequence is TGTGCCAGCAGCCCACCGGAATTAAAGGAGACCCAGTACTTC. This codes for CASSPPELKETQYF.

This clonotype was seen just once. The chain couples TRBV20-1 to TRBJ2-3, with a possible D match to TRBD2 (5 bases). The CDR3 spans 15 residues. Germline V gene sequence: CDR1 DFQATT, CDR2 SNEGSKA (reference sequence). Trimming stripped 1 base from V and 2 bases from J, with 13 bases between. CDR3 sequence: CSARGGVWVTDTQYF. The DNA for the CDR3 is TGCAGTGCTAGAGGGGGAGTTTGGGTCACAGATACGCAGTATTTT.

The chain links TRBV27 to TRBJ2-3, with 9 bases lining up with TRBD1. Germline trimming cut 7 bases from V and 1 base from J; bases unmatched to any gene: 12. Germline CDR1 and CDR2: MNHEY and SMNVEV (reference sequence). The CDR3 contains 17 residues. The CDR3 here is CASTGTGWSGGTDTQYF. DNA for the CDR3: TGTGCCAGCACCGGGACAGGGTGGTCGGGTGGCACAGATACGCAGTATTTT.

The chain uses TRBV3-1 and TRBJ2-2; D is perhaps TRBD2 (5 bases). From germline, CDR1 is LGHDT and CDR2 YNNKEL (reference sequence). V dropped 0 bases and J dropped 0 bases, with 14 bases sitting between them. This CDR3 spans 18 amino acids. CDR3 in amino acids: CASSQEFRLDSNTGELFF. The CDR3 DNA reads TGTGCCAGCAGCCAAGAGTTTCGGCTGGACTCGAACACCGGGGAGCTGTTTTTT.

V and J are TRBV6-5 and TRBJ2-5; a possible D gene is TRBD1 (7 bases). The V end lost 0 bases, the J end lost 5 bases, and 10 bases lay between the germline ends. The CDR3 covers 14 residues. The V gene's germline CDR1 is MNHEY and CDR2 SVGAGI. This CDR3 is CASSYSTGRETQYF. CDR3 sequence (DNA): TGTGCCAGCAGTTACTCGACAGGGAGGGAGACCCAGTACTTC.

This clonotype was counted between two and nine times. The V call is TRBV5-4, the J call TRBJ1-1; D remains unclear. Germline V gene sequence: CDR1 SGHNT, CDR2 YYREEE (reference sequence). The CDR3 contains 12 residues. V was trimmed by 4 bases and J by 5 bases, leaving 9 bases between them. The CDR3 here is CASSQDVTEAFF. The DNA for the CDR3 is TGTGCCAGCAGCCAGGACGTAACTGAAGCTTTCTTT. Together with reference TRBV5-4 and TRBJ1-1, the CDR3 gives the full variable domain: ETGVTQSPTHLIKTRGQQVTLRCSSQSGHNTVSWYQQALGQGPQFIFQYYREEENGRGNFPPRFSGLQFPNYSSELNVNALELDDSALYLCASSQDVTEAFFGQGTRLTVV.

This clonotype has only a few counts. J is TRBJ2-1 and V is TRBV12-3 or TRBV12-4; D remains ambiguous. The CDR3 is 11 amino acids. The V and J ends lost 3 bases and 10 bases respectively, with 7 bases between them. CDR3 sequence: CASSFGNEQFF. DNA for the CDR3: TGTGCCAGCAGTTTTGGGAACGAGCAGTTCTTC.

The chain couples TRBV27 to TRBJ2-7; TRBD2 aligns across 14 bases. The V and J ends lost 5 bases and 2 bases, in that order; junction bases with no gene match: 11. Germline loops: CDR1 MNHEY, CDR2 SMNVEV (reference sequence). The CDR3 loop spans 18 amino acids. The CDR3 sequence: CASSRTSGRTHTTYEQYF. CDR3 nucleotide sequence: TGTGCCAGCAGTCGGACTAGCGGGAGGACTCACACCACCTACGAGCAGTACTTC.

The chain links TRBV12-3 or TRBV12-4 to TRBJ1-5; D is unclear. V was clipped by 5 bases and J by 1 base, with 18 bases between them. The length of the CDR3 is 17 residues. The CDR3 loop reads CASSTDAPGGSNQPQHF. CDR3 DNA: TGTGCCAGCAGTACGGATGCCCCGGGAGGGAGCAATCAGCCCCAGCATTTT.